This T cell receptor (beta chain) appears in the sequencing data of a study of metastatic and nonmetastatic thyroid tumors. Study as a whole: Malignant thyroid and benign thyroid patients provided blood and tumor or nodule tissue whose repertoires were compared. Findings and caveats of the study: Reportedly, malignant thyroid tumors had significantly higher TCR beta diversity than benign nodules, in blood and tumor.

Per the original data handling: Construction of a distant-metastasis classifier for papillary thyroid cancer relied on CDR3 differences across clinicopathological groups. Through MiXCR, TCRdb re-clonotyped the PCR reads. The V and J calls and clone size are TCRdb's, not the authors'. Among about 15,000 clones listed, roughly a quarter were seen once. V shed 3 bases and J 7 bases; nucleotides not matched to a gene: 7. This CDR3 is 14 amino acids long. Germline assignment: CDR1 SGHAT and CDR2 FQDESV (reference sequence). No treatment had been given to any patient before thyroid surgery. This clone qualifies as hyperexpanded. No antigen is known for it.

This receptor was taken from a female donor with papillary thyroid cancer or a benign thyroid nodule (not recorded which). Some clones in this sample may be carry-over from other donors' samples. The rearrangement joins TRBV11-1 to TRBJ2-7, with 9 bases that match TRBD1. The sequenced sample consisted of adjacent normal tissue. In DNA form, the CDR3 reads TGTGCCAGCAGCTTCGGGACAGGGTTACAAGAGCAGTACTTC. Translating it yields CASSFGTGLQEQYF.